This is a list of T cell receptor beta chains from one sample in a study of OX40 agonist ivuxolimab in advanced cancers. Assay: immunoSEQ multiplex PCR; the TCRdb copy retains only in-frame clones and omits some. The table includes roughly 20,000 clones, 80% to 90% detected once. This specimen was CD4+ or CD8+ T cells sorted from blood, taken in a trial of the OX40 agonist ivuxolimab. These receptors all come from an adult with an advanced solid tumor such as melanoma, head and neck, liver or kidney cancer. The CDR3 runs from the conserved cysteine through the conserved F or W. Fields, in order: J gene, D gene, V gene, clone size, CDR3 protein, CDR3 DNA. D genes are given only for firm matches. For some rows the clone size is stated as once, few or many, or as a class when expanded; others skip it.

>TRBJ2-3|NA|TRBV2|NA
CASSFPPYF
TGTGCCAGCAGTTTCCCCCCGTATTTT
>TRBJ2-2|TRBD2|TRBV7-3|NA
CASRKQSGAGELFF
TGTGCCAGCAGGAAGCAAAGCGGGGCCGGGGAGCTGTTTTTT
>TRBJ2-1|TRBD1|TRBV16|NA
CASSWTGLENEQFF
TGTGCCAGCAGCTGGACAGGCTTGGAGAATGAGCAGTTCTTC
>TRBJ2-7|TRBD1|TRBV10-3|NA
CAIGGRQGTYEQYF
TGTGCCATCGGAGGACGACAGGGAACCTACGAGCAGTACTTC
>TRBJ2-5|NA|TRBV5-6|NA
CASSFMTDQETQYF
TGTGCCAGCAGCTTCATGACAGATCAAGAGACCCAGTACTTC
>TRBJ2-7|NA|TRBV7-2|NA
CASGYLYEQYF
TGTGCCAGCGGTTACCTCTACGAGCAGTACTTC
>TRBJ2-7|NA|TRBV15|NA
CATSREKLEGYEQYF
TGTGCCACCAGCAGAGAGAAATTAGAGGGCTACGAGCAGTACTTC
>TRBJ2-3|TRBD1|TRBV4-1|NA
CASSQSSGTGDTQYF
TGCGCCAGCAGCCAATCCTCCGGGACAGGGGATACGCAGTATTTT
>TRBJ1-1|NA|TRBV4-2|NA
CASSLGALNTEAFF
TGTGCCAGCAGCCTTGGGGCCCTGAACACTGAAGCTTTCTTT
>TRBJ2-7|NA|TRBV5-6|NA
CASSTGFGGPYEQYF
TGTGCCAGCAGCACCGGGTTCGGGGGCCCCTACGAGCAGTACTTC
>TRBJ2-5|NA|TRBV14|NA
CASSQGLRGGETQYF
TGTGCCAGCAGCCAAGGGTTAAGGGGCGGGGAGACCCAGTACTTC
>TRBJ2-7|NA|TRBV6-6|NA
CASRGTDEQYF
TGTGCCTCTCGGGGGACGGACGAGCAGTACTTC
>TRBJ1-3|NA|TRBV19|NA
CASSPPDIGNTIYF
TGTGCCAGTAGTCCGCCGGACATTGGTAACACCATATATTTT
>TRBJ2-7|NA|TRBV7-8|NA
CASSLGDISYEQYF
TGTGCCAGCAGCTTAGGGGACATCTCCTACGAGCAGTACTTC
>TRBJ1-5|NA|TRBV5-6|NA
CASSLGTIGNQPQHF
TGTGCCAGCAGCTTGGGCACTATCGGCAATCAGCCCCAGCATTTT
>TRBJ2-2|TRBD2|TRBV7-8|few
CASSPTRGVHGELFF
TGTGCCAGCAGTCCAACCCGGGGGGTCCACGGGGAGCTGTTTTTT
>TRBJ2-3|TRBD2|TRBV7-3|few
CASSRSGVNTDTQYF
TGTGCCAGCAGCCGTAGCGGGGTGAACACAGATACGCAGTATTTT
>TRBJ2-7|NA|TRBV11-2|once
CASSWDGSSYEQYF
TGTGCCAGCAGCTGGGACGGAAGCTCCTACGAGCAGTACTTC
>TRBJ2-5|NA|TRBV5-1|NA
CASSGNREETQYF
TGCGCCAGCAGCGGTAACAGGGAAGAGACCCAGTACTTC
>TRBJ1-6|TRBD1|TRBV6-5|NA
CASSRTGRGNSPLHF
TGTGCCAGCAGCCGGACGGGCAGGGGGAATTCACCCCTCCACTTT
>TRBJ1-4|NA|TRBV6-5|NA
CASTWLSNEKLFF
TGTGCCAGCACGTGGCTATCTAATGAAAAACTGTTTTTT
>TRBJ2-3|TRBD2|TRBV5-4|NA
CASSPKTSGRTDTQYF
TGTGCCAGCAGCCCCAAGACTAGCGGGAGGACAGATACGCAGTATTTT
>TRBJ2-6|TRBD1|TRBV7-3|NA
CASSKTGVSGANVLTF
TGTGCCAGCAGTAAGACAGGGGTCTCTGGGGCCAACGTCCTGACTTTC
>TRBJ2-5|TRBD1|TRBV4-1|few
CASSARDRGNGETQYF
TGCGCCAGCAGCGCCCGGGACAGGGGAAATGGCGAGACCCAGTACTTC
>TRBJ2-5|NA|TRBV11-2|NA
CASSLVWESQYF
TGTGCCAGCAGCTTAGTTTGGGAATCCCAGTACTTC
>TRBJ1-4|TRBD1|TRBV10-3|NA
CAIRQGVDEKLFF
TGTGCCATCCGACAGGGGGTAGACGAAAAACTGTTTTTT
>TRBJ2-6|TRBD1|TRBV18|NA
CASSPYFRTGGRGGANVLTF
TGTGCCAGCTCACCCTACTTCCGGACAGGGGGGAGAGGAGGGGCCAACGTCCTGACTTTC
>TRBJ2-2|TRBD2|TRBV18|NA
CASSPLAGGNTGELFF
TGTGCCAGCTCACCGCTAGCGGGAGGAAACACCGGGGAGCTGTTTTTT
>TRBJ1-6|NA|TRBV5-6|NA
CASNNGLSPLHF
TGTGCCAGCAATAACGGTCTATCTCCCCTCCACTTT
>TRBJ1-4|NA|TRBV7-9|NA
CASSFNGGREKLFF
TGTGCCAGCAGCTTTAACGGGGGCAGAGAAAAACTGTTTTTT
>TRBJ2-2|NA|TRBV4-3|NA
CASSLIQGGTGELFF
TGCGCCAGCAGCCTGATACAGGGAGGAACCGGGGAGCTGTTTTTT
>TRBJ2-2|NA|TRBV10-3|NA
CATTPGTVNTGELFF
TGTGCCACCACCCCAGGGACGGTGAACACCGGGGAGCTGTTTTTT
>TRBJ2-1|TRBD2|TRBV2|NA
CASGGDPVDEQFF
TGTGCCAGCGGGGGGGACCCCGTAGATGAGCAGTTCTTC
>TRBJ2-5|NA|TRBV7-3|NA
CASSLGGQETQYF
TGTGCCAGCAGCTTGGGCGGCCAAGAGACCCAGTACTTC
>TRBJ2-7|NA|TRBV11-2|NA
CASSLLRGRYEQYF
TGTGCCAGCAGCTTACTCCGGGGGCGGTACGAGCAGTACTTC
>TRBJ1-2|NA|TRBV5-1|NA
CASSLVGVRNYGYTF
TGCGCCAGCAGCTTGGTCGGGGTTCGGAACTATGGCTACACCTTC
>TRBJ1-1|TRBD1|TRBV14|few
CASSQGTGDTEAFF
TGTGCCAGCAGCCAAGGGACAGGGGACACTGAAGCTTTCTTT
>TRBJ1-5|NA|TRBV6-1|few
CASKGDNLSNQPQHF
TGTGCCAGCAAGGGCGACAACCTTAGCAATCAGCCCCAGCATTTT